This is a list of T cell receptor beta chains from one sample in a study of beta chain features in type 1 diabetes. Assay: immunoSEQ multiplex PCR; the TCRdb copy retains only in-frame clones and omits some. Among 150,000 to 200,000 clones listed, 7.8% were seen once. Sequencing was performed on central memory CD4+ T cells from blood. The receptors derive from a woman between 40 and 50 years old with type 1 diabetes. CDR3s include the opening cysteine and the closing phenylalanine or tryptophan. Each record gives: CDR3 DNA, CDR3 protein, V gene, J gene, CDR3 length, clone size, D gene. D genes are given only for firm matches. Expanded clones get a size class; other rows say once, few or many, or leave the size out.

cdr3_nt: TGTGCCAGCAGCTTAACGCCGGGACTAGCGGGGGGAGGCAATGAGCAGTTCTTC; cdr3_aa: CASSLTPGLAGGGNEQFF; v_call: TRBV7-9; j_call: TRBJ2-1; cdr3_length: 18; clone_size: -; d_call: TRBD2
cdr3_nt: TGTGCCTGGACCGACCCGGGACTAGCGCATTACGAGCAGTACTTC; cdr3_aa: CAWTDPGLAHYEQYF; v_call: TRBV30; j_call: TRBJ2-7; cdr3_length: 15; clone_size: few; d_call: TRBD2
cdr3_nt: TGTGCCAGCAAATTCACAGGCGGCAATCAGCCCCAGCATTTT; cdr3_aa: CASKFTGGNQPQHF; v_call: TRBV2; j_call: TRBJ1-5; cdr3_length: 14; clone_size: -; d_call: -
cdr3_nt: TGCGCCAGCAGCTTGGAAGGCCGGGGGAGCAATCAGCCCCAGCATTTT; cdr3_aa: CASSLEGRGSNQPQHF; v_call: TRBV5-1; j_call: TRBJ1-5; cdr3_length: 16; clone_size: -; d_call: -
cdr3_nt: TGTGCCAGCCGAGGACTAGCGATGGAGACCCAGTACTTC; cdr3_aa: CASRGLAMETQYF; v_call: TRBV6-1; j_call: TRBJ2-5; cdr3_length: 13; clone_size: few; d_call: TRBD2
cdr3_nt: TGTGCCATCAGTGACCCACAGGGGGCGGAGACCCAGTACTTC; cdr3_aa: CAISDPQGAETQYF; v_call: TRBV10-3; j_call: TRBJ2-5; cdr3_length: 14; clone_size: -; d_call: TRBD1
cdr3_nt: TGTGCCAGCAGCCCTCCACTTAGGCGGGGGACCCTCTCCTACAATGAGCAGTTCTTC; cdr3_aa: CASSPPLRRGTLSYNEQFF; v_call: TRBV5-6; j_call: TRBJ2-1; cdr3_length: 19; clone_size: few; d_call: TRBD2
cdr3_nt: TGTGCCAGCAGCCCCGGAGGGAACATTCAGTACTTC; cdr3_aa: CASSPGGNIQYF; v_call: TRBV7-3; j_call: TRBJ2-4; cdr3_length: 12; clone_size: -; d_call: -
cdr3_nt: TGTGCCAGCAGGGCTGACAGGGCGTCCTACGAGCAGTACTTC; cdr3_aa: CASRADRASYEQYF; v_call: TRBV7-2; j_call: TRBJ2-7; cdr3_length: 14; clone_size: -; d_call: TRBD1
cdr3_nt: TGTGCCAGCAGTTTATTAGCCCGGAAGGCTGAAGCTTTCTTT; cdr3_aa: CASSLLARKAEAFF; v_call: TRBV27; j_call: TRBJ1-1; cdr3_length: 14; clone_size: -; d_call: -
cdr3_nt: TGTGCCAGCAGCTTACTCTCAGGATCACATTCACCCCTCCACTTT; cdr3_aa: CASSLLSGSHSPLHF; v_call: TRBV7-9; j_call: TRBJ1-6; cdr3_length: 15; clone_size: few; d_call: -
cdr3_nt: TGTGCCAGCCGCACGACAGGGACCGAGGGCTACACCTTC; cdr3_aa: CASRTTGTEGYTF; v_call: TRBV18; j_call: TRBJ1-2; cdr3_length: 13; clone_size: few; d_call: TRBD1
cdr3_nt: TGCAGCGTGATTGAGGGACAGGGGGGCACTGAAGCTTTCTTT; cdr3_aa: CSVIEGQGGTEAFF; v_call: TRBV29-1; j_call: TRBJ1-1; cdr3_length: 14; clone_size: few; d_call: TRBD1
cdr3_nt: TGTGCCAGCAGCGGACAGGGTAGTGGCTACACCTTC; cdr3_aa: CASSGQGSGYTF; v_call: TRBV6-5; j_call: TRBJ1-2; cdr3_length: 12; clone_size: -; d_call: TRBD1
cdr3_nt: TGTGCCAGCTCACCTCTCTACGGGACTAGCGTTTACAATGAGCAGTTCTTC; cdr3_aa: CASSPLYGTSVYNEQFF; v_call: TRBV18; j_call: TRBJ2-1; cdr3_length: 17; clone_size: -; d_call: TRBD2
cdr3_nt: TGTGCCAGCAGCGTAGGAAGCGGGGGTCAACACAATGAGCAGTTCTTC; cdr3_aa: CASSVGSGGQHNEQFF; v_call: TRBV9; j_call: TRBJ2-1; cdr3_length: 16; clone_size: few; d_call: TRBD2
cdr3_nt: TGCAGCGCACAACAGGGGTACCAAGAGACCCAGTACTTC; cdr3_aa: CSAQQGYQETQYF; v_call: TRBV29-1; j_call: TRBJ2-5; cdr3_length: 13; clone_size: many; d_call: TRBD1
cdr3_nt: TGTGCCAGCAGCCTCGTCATCGGCGGGGAGCTGTTTTTT; cdr3_aa: CASSLVIGGELFF; v_call: TRBV28; j_call: TRBJ2-2; cdr3_length: 13; clone_size: -; d_call: -
cdr3_nt: TGTGCCAGCAGAATATTACAGGGGGCCCGGTCACCCCTCCACTTT; cdr3_aa: CASRILQGARSPLHF; v_call: TRBV2; j_call: TRBJ1-6; cdr3_length: 15; clone_size: -; d_call: TRBD1
cdr3_nt: TGTGCCGGACAGGGGGCCTACGAGCAGTACTTC; cdr3_aa: CAGQGAYEQYF; v_call: TRBV2; j_call: TRBJ2-7; cdr3_length: 11; clone_size: few; d_call: TRBD1
cdr3_nt: TGTGCCAGCAGCCAAGATCGGGAGACTAGCGGGGCCTACGAGCAGTACTTC; cdr3_aa: CASSQDRETSGAYEQYF; v_call: TRBV4-2; j_call: TRBJ2-7; cdr3_length: 17; clone_size: -; d_call: TRBD2
cdr3_nt: TGCGCCAGCAGTGAGACCGGGGGACAGGGAAACAATGAGCAGTTCTTC; cdr3_aa: CASSETGGQGNNEQFF; v_call: TRBV5-1; j_call: TRBJ2-1; cdr3_length: 16; clone_size: few; d_call: TRBD1
cdr3_nt: TGCAGCGCCGCGGACAGGGGGGCTTACAATGAGCAGTTCTTC; cdr3_aa: CSAADRGAYNEQFF; v_call: TRBV29-1; j_call: TRBJ2-1; cdr3_length: 14; clone_size: -; d_call: TRBD1
cdr3_nt: TGTGCCAGCAGCGCGGACAGGGTCACCGGGGAGCTGTTTTTT; cdr3_aa: CASSADRVTGELFF; v_call: TRBV9; j_call: TRBJ2-2; cdr3_length: 14; clone_size: few; d_call: TRBD1
cdr3_nt: TGCGCCAGCAGCCAAGGAGCCCGGACAGGCGGCTACACCTTC; cdr3_aa: CASSQGARTGGYTF; v_call: TRBV4-3; j_call: TRBJ1-2; cdr3_length: 14; clone_size: -; d_call: TRBD1
cdr3_nt: TGCAGCGTTGGTCCAACAGGGGGCCGGTACGAGCAGTACTTC; cdr3_aa: CSVGPTGGRYEQYF; v_call: TRBV29-1; j_call: TRBJ2-7; cdr3_length: 14; clone_size: few; d_call: TRBD1
cdr3_nt: TGTGCCAGCAGTACCACCCAGGGGGCTGTTCAGCCCCAGCATTTT; cdr3_aa: CASSTTQGAVQPQHF; v_call: TRBV6-5; j_call: TRBJ1-5; cdr3_length: 15; clone_size: -; d_call: TRBD1
cdr3_nt: TGTGCCAGCAGCTTAAACAGGAGAGAGACCCAGTACTTC; cdr3_aa: CASSLNRRETQYF; v_call: TRBV11-2; j_call: TRBJ2-5; cdr3_length: 13; clone_size: -; d_call: -
cdr3_nt: TGTGCCAGCAGCGGGGGGCCTCAGGAGACCCAGTACTTC; cdr3_aa: CASSGGPQETQYF; v_call: TRBV9; j_call: TRBJ2-5; cdr3_length: 13; clone_size: few; d_call: -
cdr3_nt: TGCGCCAGCAGCCAAGATGGCAGCGGCACAGATACGCAGTATTTT; cdr3_aa: CASSQDGSGTDTQYF; v_call: TRBV4-3; j_call: TRBJ2-3; cdr3_length: 15; clone_size: few; d_call: -
cdr3_nt: TGTGCCAGCAGCTTATTCAAGGGGGGGTCTGAAGCTTTCTTT; cdr3_aa: CASSLFKGGSEAFF; v_call: TRBV7-8; j_call: TRBJ1-1; cdr3_length: 14; clone_size: -; d_call: -
cdr3_nt: TGTGCCAGCAGTGACATGGACAACCAATCCCATGACAATCAGCCCCAGCATTTT; cdr3_aa: CASSDMDNQSHDNQPQHF; v_call: TRBV6-4; j_call: TRBJ1-5; cdr3_length: 18; clone_size: few; d_call: -
cdr3_nt: TGTGCCAGCAGTCCGCAACAGGGGATGTATTCACCCCTCCACTTT; cdr3_aa: CASSPQQGMYSPLHF; v_call: TRBV28; j_call: TRBJ1-6; cdr3_length: 15; clone_size: few; d_call: TRBD1
cdr3_nt: TGTGCCAGCAGCTTGAAGGGGGTCAGAGGCACTGAAGCTTTCTTT; cdr3_aa: CASSLKGVRGTEAFF; v_call: TRBV5-4; j_call: TRBJ1-1; cdr3_length: 15; clone_size: -; d_call: -
cdr3_nt: TGTGCCTGGACAAGAAGACTAGATGTGAGTGAGCAGTTCTTC; cdr3_aa: CAWTRRLDVSEQFF; v_call: TRBV30; j_call: TRBJ2-1; cdr3_length: 14; clone_size: -; d_call: -
cdr3_nt: TGCGCCAGCAGCCGAGAGGAGACGGGCTATGGCTACACCTTC; cdr3_aa: CASSREETGYGYTF; v_call: TRBV4-3; j_call: TRBJ1-2; cdr3_length: 14; clone_size: -; d_call: -
cdr3_nt: TGTGCCAGCTCACCAACCGGGACAGGCGTTAATCAGCCCCAGCATTTT; cdr3_aa: CASSPTGTGVNQPQHF; v_call: TRBV18; j_call: TRBJ1-5; cdr3_length: 16; clone_size: -; d_call: TRBD1
cdr3_nt: TGTGCCAGCAGTTTTTATGGGCCTGGAGAGACCCAGTACTTC; cdr3_aa: CASSFYGPGETQYF; v_call: TRBV28; j_call: TRBJ2-5; cdr3_length: 14; clone_size: few; d_call: -
cdr3_nt: TGTGCCAGCAGGCAGAGCGGGAGGGCCTCCGAGCAGTACTTC; cdr3_aa: CASRQSGRASEQYF; v_call: TRBV5-4; j_call: TRBJ2-7; cdr3_length: 14; clone_size: few; d_call: TRBD2
cdr3_nt: TGTGCCAGCAGGGACAGGGGGCCAACCTACGAGCAGTACTTC; cdr3_aa: CASRDRGPTYEQYF; v_call: TRBV2; j_call: TRBJ2-7; cdr3_length: 14; clone_size: -; d_call: TRBD1
cdr3_nt: TGTGCCAGTAGTGTCCCAGGGACAGATACGCAGTATTTT; cdr3_aa: CASSVPGTDTQYF; v_call: TRBV19; j_call: TRBJ2-3; cdr3_length: 13; clone_size: -; d_call: -
cdr3_nt: TGCGCCAGCAGCGGACAGGGCTATGGCTACACCTTC; cdr3_aa: CASSGQGYGYTF; v_call: TRBV5-1; j_call: TRBJ1-2; cdr3_length: 12; clone_size: -; d_call: TRBD1
cdr3_nt: TGCGCCAGCAGCTCGGGACAGGGAGGCTACAATGAGCAGTTCTTC; cdr3_aa: CASSSGQGGYNEQFF; v_call: TRBV5-1; j_call: TRBJ2-1; cdr3_length: 15; clone_size: -; d_call: TRBD1